The sequence of this TCR beta chain was determined in a study of control samples from healthy donors and cancer patients. The protocol was immunoSEQ multiplex PCR, while the TCRdb copy is restricted to in-frame clones and leaves out a portion. The data contain some 150,000 clones, roughly 95% of them singletons. Germline V gene data show CDR1 as SGDLS and CDR2 as YYNGEE. J gave up 1 base and V 5 bases, and 5 bases lay outside the gene matches. This CDR3 region has 14 residues. Sequences were obtained from blood. This chain joins TRBV9 and TRBJ2-5, with TRBD2 matching 7 bases. The origin of this receptor is a woman younger than 45 in good health. The CDR3 nucleotides read TGTGCCAGCAGTTCTAGCGGCCCCCAAGAGACCCAGTACTTC. Translation gives CASSSSGPQETQYF.